This TCR beta chain was recovered during a study of radiotherapy plus CTLA-4 blockade in lung cancer (dated by TCRdb to between 2018 and 2020). About the investigation overall: Objective responses occurred in more than 15% of enrolled patients, and around 30% achieved disease control. Findings and caveats that apply to the study as a whole: After treatment with radiotherapy and ipilimumab, TCR clones that came from tumors expanded in the peripheral blood. The strongest predictors of response, as reported, were early dynamic changes in blood T cell clones along with a rise in serum interferon-beta after radiation.

The CDR1 and CDR2 encoded by the germline V gene (reference sequence) are MNHEY and SMNVEV. The CDR3 goes from the cysteine to the phenylalanine over 13 residues. Only the CDR3 DNA is retained, 39 bases long and in frame from the first base. V is pared back by 4 bases and J by 5 bases, with 12 bases lying between the germline termini. Library prep was done by the immunoSEQ multiplex PCR assay. TCRdb retrieved this table from immuneACCESS and kept in-frame rearrangements only. Not all clones are present; in checked studies, unresolved V genes account for under half, and no reason is known for the remainder. This sample holds roughly 13,000 clones; roughly 86% were observed only once. The ten largest clones capture 14% of the sample. This clone was seen a few times. The antigen this receptor binds is unknown. Per-base quality was not reported, and no clone a single base away is much larger than it. The study evaluated CTLA-4 blockade (ipilimumab) given together with focal radiation therapy in patients who had chemo-refractory metastatic non-small-cell lung cancer.

The source was peripheral blood, collected from a patient treated with radiotherapy plus ipilimumab. The receptor comes from a human donor with non-small cell lung cancer that progressed on radiotherapy plus ipilimumab. Some clones in this sample may be carry-over from other donors' samples. This chain joins TRBV27 to TRBJ2-7, and the D gene may be TRBD2, 5 bases matching. Here is the DNA: TGTGCCAGCAGTTCCCGGATCGGGGACGAGCAGTACTTC. The encoded protein is CASSSRIGDEQYF.